The table lists the clone carrying this T cell receptor (beta chain) with a few counts. TCRdb used MiXCR to reprocess the 5' RACE reads, holding one entry per CDR3 protein. This table holds more than 75,000 distinct CDR3 sequences, approximately 19% found once. This entry belongs to a study of spatial heterogeneity in lung cancer. Study as a whole: Available PBMC from follow-up, collected a median of around two years after resection, underwent sequencing.

Described time point: blood at routine non-recurrence follow-up after resection. The authors sequenced whole RNA from tumor, nontumor lung or frozen PBMC without sorting. This CDR3 contains 18 residues. The germline gives CDR1 SGHRS, CDR2 YFSETQ. V lost 0 bases to trimming and J lost 4 bases; unmatched junction nucleotides: 11. This specimen was PBMCs, taken at follow-up. This sequence was found in a male donor with early-stage non-small cell lung cancer. The chain joins TRBV5-1 to TRBJ2-3, with 10 bases lining up with TRBD1. The CDR3 reads CASSLDSAATGGPDTQYF. As DNA, the CDR3 is TGCGCCAGCAGCTTGGATTCGGCCGCGACAGGGGGCCCAGATACGCAGTATTTT.